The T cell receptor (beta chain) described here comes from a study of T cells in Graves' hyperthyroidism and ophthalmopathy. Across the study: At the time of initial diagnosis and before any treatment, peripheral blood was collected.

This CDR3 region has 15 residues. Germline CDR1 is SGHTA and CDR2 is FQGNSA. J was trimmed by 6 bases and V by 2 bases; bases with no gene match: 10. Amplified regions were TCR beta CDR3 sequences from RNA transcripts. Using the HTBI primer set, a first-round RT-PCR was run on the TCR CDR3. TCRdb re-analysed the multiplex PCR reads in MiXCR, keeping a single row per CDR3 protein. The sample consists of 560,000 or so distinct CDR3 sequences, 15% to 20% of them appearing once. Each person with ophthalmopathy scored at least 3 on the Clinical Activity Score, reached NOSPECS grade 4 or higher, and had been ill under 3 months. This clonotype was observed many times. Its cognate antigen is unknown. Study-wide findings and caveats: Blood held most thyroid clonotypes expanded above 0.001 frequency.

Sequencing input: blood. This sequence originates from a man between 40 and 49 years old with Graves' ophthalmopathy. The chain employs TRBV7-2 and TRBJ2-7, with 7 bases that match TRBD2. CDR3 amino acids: CASSLSPGGFSEQYF. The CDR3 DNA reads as TGTGCCAGCAGCTTAAGTCCGGGAGGCTTCTCCGAGCAGTACTTC.